In this sample, the clone carrying this T cell receptor (beta chain) turned up a few times. The data are from a study of T cells after yellow fever vaccination. One entry per CDR3 protein, called by TCRdb with MiXCR from the 5' RACE reads. The sample has some 400,000 distinct CDR3 sequences, about 17% seen once. From germline, CDR1 is SGHRS and CDR2 YFSETQ. With 3 bases clipped from V and 5 bases from J, the junction kept 6 bases outside the gene matches. This CDR3 comprises 14 residues. The chain couples TRBV5-1 to TRBJ2-5, with 8 positions matching TRBD2. This TCR was recovered from a man younger than 30 who received the YFV17D yellow fever vaccine. Sequenced material: PBMCs, taken before the yellow fever booster vaccination. CDR3 nucleotide sequence: TGCGCCAGCAGCTACAACACGGGAGGGGAGACCCAGTACTTC. This codes for CASSYNTGGETQYF.